This TCR beta chain was recovered during a study of T cells in Graves' hyperthyroidism and ophthalmopathy. V was clipped by 6 bases and J by 5 bases, with 17 bases between them. Germline V lookup: CDR1 MDHEN, CDR2 SYDVKM. This CDR3 spans 14 amino acids. Amplified TCR beta CDR3 regions derived from RNA transcripts. First-round RT-PCR with HTBI primers amplified the TCR CDR3 region. Each CDR3 protein gets one entry after TCRdb re-called the multiplex PCR reads with MiXCR. The sample has 550,000 to 600,000 distinct CDR3 sequences; 16% are singletons. This clonotype was detected ten times or more. This receptor was identified in a woman in her late teens or twenties with Graves' hyperthyroidism. The specimen sequenced was blood. The rearrangement joins TRBV28 to TRBJ2-7; D unresolved. CDR3 nucleotides: TGTGCCAGCAGCTTTACAGCAGGCGGCCACGAGCAGTACTTC. Translated: CASSFTAGGHEQYF.